This TCR beta chain was found in a study of human T cells and chemical hapten exposure. At the level of the study: An approximately 2 cm by approximately 2 cm inner upper arm patch received 2% DPC for sensitization. Slight volume differences across pooled libraries mainly accounted for varying per-sample TCR yields.

Single cDNA molecules in the library carried unique molecular identifiers attached during preparation. In the original workflow: Sample TCR totals centred on a median of around 100,000, ranging about 23,224 to 700,000. TCRdb processed the RACE reads anew with MiXCR; each CDR3 protein has one entry. The authors' filters were not applied to this entry. This table has 97,000 or so distinct CDR3 sequences, around 25% appearing once. As to time point: patch test 3, about 24 weeks after DPC sensitization. Treatment defined: therapeutic diphenylcyclopropenone sensitization with weekly scalp DPC. V shed 3 bases and J 0 bases; nucleotides not matched to a gene: 8. From germline, CDR1 is DFQATT and CDR2 SNEGSKA (reference sequence). The CDR3 contains 16 residues.

The chain combines TRBV20-1 with TRBJ2-1; 7 bases are shared with TRBD2. The clonotype was recovered from a man in his forties with alopecia areata. Some clones in this sample may be carry-over from other donors' samples. Material: whole blood, obtained in connection with sensitization to the hapten diphenylcyclopropenone (DPC). DNA for the CDR3: TGCAGTGCTAGCTGGAGGCTAGCGGCCTCCTACAATGAGCAGTTCTTC. This encodes CSASWRLAASYNEQFF.